The 29 T cell receptor beta chains below were found in one sample sequenced in a study of regulatory T cells in long-lasting Graves disease. Building the TCR beta libraries relied on iRepertoire HTBI primers, and CDR3 regions underwent Arm-PCR. Each CDR3 protein gets one entry after TCRdb re-called the multiplex PCR reads with MiXCR. The data contain 350,000 to 450,000 distinct CDR3 sequences, around a fifth of them singletons. The time point here: persistent/refractory GD, antithyroid drugs over 5 years with positive TRAb. From RNA extracted from PBMCs, the TCR library was made. Sequences were derived from peripheral blood mononuclear cells (PBMCs), sampled when the disease was refractory, from a patient treated with antithyroid drugs. The receptors originated from a female donor with Graves disease.

V and J are TRBV9 and TRBJ2-7, with TRBD1 matching over 11 bases. Trimming at V came to 2 bases and at J to 4 bases, leaving 5 bases not matched to a gene. From germline, CDR1 is SGDLS and CDR2 YYNGEE. The CDR3 extends over 15 amino acids. CDR3 region: CASSVTGQGAYEQYF. The DNA for the CDR3 is TGTGCCAGCAGCGTTACCGGACAGGGGGCTTACGAGCAGTACTTC.

The rearrangement joins TRBV20-1 to TRBJ2-7; 7 nucleotides line up with TRBD1. V was clipped by 5 bases and J by 7 bases; unmatched bases: 8. The length of the CDR3 is 12 residues. Germline V lookup: CDR1 DFQATT, CDR2 SNEGSKA (reference sequence). The CDR3 DNA reads TGCAGTGCTTCACAGACAGGGCGAGAGCAGTACTTC. This codes for CSASQTGREQYF.

This clonotype was seen only once. The chain couples TRBV19 to TRBJ2-7; D is perhaps TRBD2 (6 bases). V was trimmed by 4 bases and J by 2 bases, leaving 12 bases between them. The CDR3 length is 14 residues. CDR1 and CDR2 from the germline V gene are LNHDA and SQIVND (reference sequence). The CDR3 is CASSTLANTYEQYF. The CDR3 bases are TGTGCCAGTAGTACCCTAGCGAACACCTACGAGCAGTACTTC.

There are many counts of this clonotype. The chain recombines TRBV12-3 or TRBV12-4 with TRBJ1-1; D unresolved. The CDR3 extends over 12 amino acids. V was shortened by 4 bases and J by 5 bases, with 8 bases between the two germline ends. The CDR3 here is CASSYWETEAFF. Written as DNA, the CDR3 is TGTGCCAGCAGTTATTGGGAGACTGAAGCTTTCTTT.

This clonotype was counted between two and nine times. The chain has TRBV20-1 and TRBJ2-5, with TRBD2 matching over 14 bases. This CDR3 comprises 17 residues. The V segment lost 1 base and the J segment 3 bases; nucleotides outside the gene matches: 7. Germline CDR1 and CDR2: DFQATT and SNEGSKA (reference sequence). CDR3 bases: TGCAGTGCTAGAGCCGGGGGACTAGCGGGAGTTAAAGAGACCCAGTACTTC. The encoded protein is CSARAGGLAGVKETQYF.

This clonotype was counted only a few times. The chain employs TRBV18 and TRBJ2-5; 9 bases fit TRBD1. Germline CDR1 reads KGHSH; CDR2 reads LQKENI. This CDR3 region has 15 residues. V lost 4 bases, J lost 1 base, and 4 bases stayed unmatched. The CDR3, as DNA: TGTGCCAGCTCACGTCTACAGGGGGCCCAAGAGACCCAGTACTTC. It encodes CASSRLQGAQETQYF.

This clonotype was recorded at least ten times. The gene calls are TRBV11-2 and TRBJ1-1; D may be TRBD1 (5 bases). The CDR3 is made up of 15 amino acids. V lost 1 base to trimming and J lost 1 base, with 10 bases between them. Germline V lookup: CDR1 SGHAT, CDR2 FQNNGV. The CDR3 reads CASSLVLGQNTEAFF. The DNA for the CDR3 is TGTGCCAGCAGCTTAGTCCTGGGGCAGAACACTGAAGCTTTCTTT.

On this clonotype: A much larger clone lies a single base off, so this may be a read error. The genes are TRBV3-1 and TRBJ1-5, with D unclear. CDR3 length: 15 residues. CDR1 and CDR2 from the germline V gene are LGHDT and YNNKEL (reference sequence). The CDR3 is CAGSQDRRSHQPQHF. The CDR3 DNA is TGTGCCGGCAGCCAAGATCGCAGGTCTCATCAGCCCCAGCATTTT.

Regarding this clonotype: A much bigger clone sits one base away, suggesting this may be a read error. This CDR3 is missing its conserved last phenylalanine or tryptophan, likely due to a read error. The chain has TRBV6-2 or TRBV6-3 and TRBJ1-2; weak D call: TRBD1 (5 bases). The V gene's germline CDR1 is MNHEY and CDR2 SVGEGT. The CDR3 spans 12 residues. Trimming took 8 bases from V and 9 from J, leaving 16 bases between them. CDR3 bases: TGTGCCAGCGAAGGAACGGGGGTTCGCTACACCTCC. Translating gives CASEGTGVRYTS.

This clonotype was found a few times. The genes are TRBV11-2 and TRBJ2-7, with D possibly TRBD2 on 6 matching bases. CDR1 SGHAT and CDR2 FQNNGV come from the germline V gene. The CDR3 has 14 residues. Trimming cost V 8 bases and J 0 bases, with 14 bases left between them. The DNA for the CDR3 is TGTGCCAGCGGGGGGTCTATAAACTCCTACGAGCAGTACTTC. The encoded protein is CASGGSINSYEQYF.

Points on this clonotype: A junction end diverges from the germline sequence, so it may reflect a read error. The chain carries TRBV11-2 and TRBJ2-5; D unresolved. This CDR3 is built from 17 residues. Germline V gene lookup returns CDR1 SGHAT and CDR2 FQNNGV. CDR3 protein: CASSQEPMGGLEETQYF. Written as DNA, the CDR3 is TGCGCCAGCAGCCAAGAACCGATGGGTGGTTTGGAAGAGACCCAGTACTTC.

This clonotype occurred many times. V and J are TRBV6-9 and TRBJ2-7, with D possibly TRBD1 on 6 matching bases. This CDR3 has 16 residues. Trimming cost V 2 bases and J 4 bases, with 18 bases left between them. Germline CDR1 is MNHGY and CDR2 is SVAAGI. The chain's CDR3 is CASSYQAGTRPYEQYF. As DNA, the CDR3 is TGTGCCAGCAGTTATCAGGCCGGGACACGTCCTTACGAGCAGTACTTC.

In its sample, this clonotype was seen a few times. The rearrangement uses TRBV19 and TRBJ1-6, with 7 bases that match TRBD1. V was clipped by 5 bases and J by 5 bases; unmatched bases: 3. The CDR3 length is 14 residues. The germline CDR1 and CDR2 sequences are LNHDA and SQIVND (reference sequence). CDR3 region: CASSPTGNNSPLHF. Written as DNA, the CDR3 is TGTGCCAGTAGTCCGACAGGGAATAATTCACCCCTCCACTTT.

Regarding this clonotype: A much larger clone is a single base away; this may be a read error. The chain joins TRBV7-2 to TRBJ2-7, with no clear D. Germline V lookup: CDR1 SGHTA, CDR2 FQGNSA. CDR3 length: 15 amino acids. CDR3 region: CASGLTSSLSYEQYF. CDR3 coding DNA: TGTGCCAGCGGCTTAACTTCATCCCTATCCTACGAGCAGTACTTC.

The rearrangement uses TRBV4-1 and TRBJ1-2, with D possibly matching TRBD1 (5 bases). Germline V gene data show CDR1 as MGHRA and CDR2 as YSYEKL. This CDR3 is built from 13 residues. The V gene lost 3 bases and the J gene lost 2 bases, with 7 bases spanning the gap. The CDR3 protein is CASSQGENYGYTF. For the CDR3, the DNA is TGCGCCAGCAGCCAGGGGGAGAACTATGGCTACACCTTC.

This clonotype was observed at least ten times. The gene calls are TRBV20-1 and TRBJ2-5; 8 nucleotides align to TRBD2. V dropped 3 bases and J dropped 3; count of bases not matched to a gene: 6. The CDR3 is 14 amino acids. Germline loops: CDR1 DFQATT, CDR2 SNEGSKA (reference sequence). The CDR3 region is CSARSGSGEETQYF. The CDR3 DNA follows: TGCAGTGCTAGGAGCGGTAGCGGGGAAGAGACCCAGTACTTC.

This clonotype was seen at least ten times. This chain uses TRBV13 with TRBJ2-7; 9 bases are shared with TRBD1. The CDR3 spans 15 residues. V was pared by 0 bases and J by 3 bases, with 3 bases of the junction left unmatched. In germline, CDR1 is PRHDT, CDR2 FYEKMQ (reference sequence). As DNA, the CDR3 is TGTGCCAGCAGCTTAGGACAGGGGGCGATCTACGAGCAGTACTTC. It translates to CASSLGQGAIYEQYF.

The chain has TRBV10-3 and TRBJ1-1; D perhaps matches TRBD1 (5 bases). This CDR3 has 14 amino acids. CDR1 is ENHRY, CDR2 SYGVKD, per germline. Trimming removed 6 bases at V and 3 bases at J, with 14 bases between. The CDR3 region has the DNA TGTGCCATCAGGGGGGAAAAGGGGCACACTGAAGCTTTCTTT. Protein product: CAIRGEKGHTEAFF.

This rearrangement joins TRBV4-1 to TRBJ1-5; unclear D gene. The CDR3 consists of 15 residues. Trimming shortened V by 1 base and J by 5 bases, and 12 bases separated the two germline ends. Per germline, CDR1 MGHRA and CDR2 YSYEKL. CDR3: CASSQALSSHQPQHF. CDR3 in DNA: TGCGCCAGCAGCCAAGCCCTTTCTAGTCATCAGCCCCAGCATTTT.

In this sample, this clonotype turned up many times. This sequence joins TRBV6-1 and TRBJ2-5; D is ambiguous. CDR1 is MNHNS, CDR2 SASEGT, per germline. The CDR3 covers 13 residues. Between the trimmed V and J ends, which lost 3 bases and 5 bases, there was a span of 10 bases. CDR3 loop: CASSEMGKETQYF. CDR3 sequence (DNA): TGTGCCAGCAGTGAGATGGGGAAGGAGACCCAGTACTTC.

Concerning this clonotype itself: This may arise from a read error, as a much more abundant clone is one base away. The chain couples TRBV6-1 to TRBJ1-1; perhaps TRBD1 as D (5 bases). The CDR3 runs to 15 residues. From germline, CDR1 is MNHNS and CDR2 SASEGT. V dropped 5 bases and J dropped 1 base, with 14 bases sitting between them. CDR3 bases: TGTGCCAGCAGTAGTGACAGAGTCTCGAACACTGAAGCTTTCTTT. Translated: CASSSDRVSNTEAFF.

This clonotype was seen at least ten times. J is TRBJ1-1 and V is TRBV28; no definite D call. V lost 6 bases and J 3 bases, leaving 11 bases between the germline ends. CDR1 and CDR2 (germline): MDHEN, SYDVKM. The CDR3 consists of 13 residues. The CDR3 DNA reads as TGTGCCAGCAGAAACAGTCCCTACACTGAAGCTTTCTTT. Translation: CASRNSPYTEAFF.

This clonotype occurred many times. The chain joins TRBV20-1 to TRBJ1-5; D is unclear. Germline V gene sequence: CDR1 DFQATT, CDR2 SNEGSKA (reference sequence). This CDR3 region has 13 residues. The V gene lost 1 base and the J gene lost 4 bases, with 8 bases spanning the gap. The CDR3 loop is CSARGRENQPQHF. DNA for the CDR3: TGCAGTGCTAGAGGTAGAGAAAATCAGCCCCAGCATTTT.

This clonotype showed up many times. The chain is built from TRBV6-1 and TRBJ2-1, with 10 bases lining up with TRBD2. The V and J ends lost 7 bases and 5 bases, in that order; junction bases with no gene match: 17. The germline gives CDR1 MNHNS, CDR2 SASEGT. The CDR3 covers 18 residues. The CDR3 loop reads CASTQGPSGRSGHNEQFF. CDR3 in DNA: TGTGCCAGCACCCAAGGCCCTAGCGGGAGATCGGGACACAATGAGCAGTTCTTC.

This clonotype was seen a few times. This chain connects TRBV5-8 to TRBJ1-4, with D possibly matching TRBD1 (6 bases). Germline assignment: CDR1 SGHTS and CDR2 YDEGEE. V was shortened by 6 bases and J by 0 bases, with 18 bases between the two germline ends. The CDR3 is made up of 17 amino acids. CDR3 nucleotide sequence: TGTGCCAGCACCCCACGTAGGGGGTGGGCAACTAATGAAAAACTGTTTTTT. Translating gives CASTPRRGWATNEKLFF.

This clonotype was counted many times. The chain couples TRBV10-3 to TRBJ1-4; possible D gene TRBD1, 5 bases. The germline CDR1 and CDR2 sequences are ENHRY and SYGVKD. The CDR3 extends over 13 amino acids. The V end lost 10 bases, the J end lost 8 bases, and 17 bases lay between the germline ends. The CDR3, as DNA: TGTGCCACCCAGACAAGGGGAACCGAAAAACTGTTTTTT. Protein: CATQTRGTEKLFF.

CDR3 amino acids: CASSPQRVLSYNEQFF. CDR3 nucleotides: TGTGCCAGCAGCCCACAGCGGGTCCTCTCCTACAATGAGCAGTTCTTC. V gene TRBV28 combines with J gene TRBJ2-1, with D possibly matching TRBD2 (6 bases). Per germline, CDR1 MDHEN and CDR2 SYDVKM. The length of the CDR3 is 16 residues. V shed 6 bases and J shed 0 bases, with 15 bases lying between them.

This clonotype has only one observation. The chain carries TRBV3-1 and TRBJ2-3; 9 bases fit TRBD1. V gave up 0 bases and J gave up 3 bases; unmatched junction bases: 7. CDR1 is LGHDT and CDR2 is YNNKEL in the germline V gene (reference sequence). CDR3 length: 17 amino acids. CDR3 bases: TGTGCCAGCAGCCAAGATCTACAGGGGGCTGGAACAGATACGCAGTATTTT. This sequence encodes CASSQDLQGAGTDTQYF.

There are many counts of this clonotype. The genes are TRBV12-3 or TRBV12-4 and TRBJ2-5; possibly TRBD2 for D (6 bases). This CDR3 comprises 16 residues. V gave up 1 base and J gave up 7 bases, with 19 bases separating them. CDR3: CASSLELGGGWGTQYF. CDR3 in DNA: TGTGCCAGCAGTTTAGAGTTGGGTGGGGGGTGGGGGACCCAGTACTTC.